A selection of T cell receptor beta chains follows, all from one sample in a study of beta chain features in type 1 diabetes. The protocol was immunoSEQ multiplex PCR, while the TCRdb copy is restricted to in-frame clones and leaves out a portion. The sample includes fewer than 400,000 clones, roughly 8.8% of them seen just once. The specimen sequenced was central memory CD4+ T cells from blood. These receptor sequences come from a man aged 30 to 39 with type 1 diabetes. CDR3s include the opening cysteine and the closing phenylalanine or tryptophan.

J | V | CDR3
TRBJ2-5 | TRBV7-2 | CASSFRGFETQYF
TRBJ2-3 | TRBV4-2 | CASSQESGGSYTDTQYF
TRBJ2-3 | TRBV11-3 | CASSLGLTAASTDTQYF
TRBJ1-1 | TRBV23-1 | CASSYRDRDGMNTEAFF
TRBJ2-7 | TRBV10-1 | CASPRVDYEQYF
TRBJ1-2 | TRBV6-5 | CASSYGDRGNYGYTF
TRBJ2-5 | TRBV28 | CASSLRGGLQTQYF
TRBJ2-2 | TRBV11-3 | CASSQTWTGELFF
TRBJ2-3 | TRBV10-3 | CAISDIRGGDTQYF
TRBJ2-1 | TRBV28 | CASQPPGASSSYNEQFF
TRBJ1-2 | TRBV5-1 | CASSLVGGSGGHNYGYTF
TRBJ2-3 | TRBV6-5 | CASSRQGQGDTQYF
TRBJ2-5 | TRBV9 | CASSGPVAGNQETQYF
TRBJ2-5 | TRBV6-6 | CASSEGEASQETQYF
TRBJ1-6 | TRBV30 | CAWSVGDFSPLHF
TRBJ2-3 | TRBV7-9 | CASSLTAGTTDTQYF
TRBJ1-1 | TRBV9 | CASSVTDNTEAFF
TRBJ1-5 | TRBV7-2 | CASSLYTTPGEPQHF
TRBJ1-1 | TRBV7-2 | CASSSTGDAEAFF
TRBJ1-1 | TRBV5-1 | CASSLAATNMNTEAFF
TRBJ2-7 | TRBV10-3 | CAIRKDLENEQYF
TRBJ2-4 | TRBV12-5 | CASGKTGTGRNIQYF
TRBJ2-5 | TRBV5-1 | CASSLVTSGSETQYF
TRBJ2-5 | TRBV2 | CASSPLGSQETQYF
TRBJ1-4 | TRBV25-1 | CASSPSGGEKLFF
TRBJ2-5 | TRBV5-4 | CASSATGTSGGLGETQYF
TRBJ1-2 | TRBV30 | CAWSFGRGYTF
TRBJ2-7 | TRBV5-1 | CASSSGDLYEQYF
TRBJ1-6 | TRBV4-3 | CASSQKGQGDSPLHF
TRBJ1-4 | TRBV29-1 | CSVNRGDGEKLFF
TRBJ1-1 | TRBV6-5 | CASSYSMWGRNEAFF
TRBJ1-1 | TRBV9 | CASSDRVSATEAFF
TRBJ1-6 | TRBV5-1 | CARNGTGLSSYNSPLHF